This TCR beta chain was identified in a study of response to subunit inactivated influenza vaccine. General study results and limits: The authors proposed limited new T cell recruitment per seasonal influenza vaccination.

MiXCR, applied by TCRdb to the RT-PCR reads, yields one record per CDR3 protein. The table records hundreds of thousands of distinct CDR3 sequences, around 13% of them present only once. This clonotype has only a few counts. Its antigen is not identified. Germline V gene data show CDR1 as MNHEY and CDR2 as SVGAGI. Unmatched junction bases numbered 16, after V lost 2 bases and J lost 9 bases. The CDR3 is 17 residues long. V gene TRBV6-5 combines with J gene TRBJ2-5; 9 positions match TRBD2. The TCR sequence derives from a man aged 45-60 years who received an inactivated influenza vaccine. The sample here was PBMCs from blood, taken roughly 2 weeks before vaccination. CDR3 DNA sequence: TGTGCCAGCAGTTACGTGCTTATCCTAGCGGGACCGGGGGCCCAGTACTTC. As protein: CASSYVLILAGPGAQYF.